One and the same sample provided the 16 T cell receptor beta chains below, sequenced in a study of T cell repertoires in cytomegalovirus infection. A single record per CDR3 protein comes from TCRdb applying MiXCR to the reads. The repertoire includes 200,000 or so distinct CDR3 sequences, roughly 27% of them detected once, and 30% to 40% sits in the top ten. Sequencing was carried out using PBMCs. The receptor set was obtained from a human donor in good health (CMV status not recorded). Some clones in this sample may be carry-over from other donors' samples.

Many counts were recorded for this clonotype. The chain employs TRBV5-6 and TRBJ2-5, with D perhaps being TRBD1 or TRBD2 (6 bases each). This CDR3 is built from 13 residues. Germline loops: CDR1 SGHDT, CDR2 YYEEEE. Between the trimmed V and J ends, which lost 5 bases and 5 bases, there was a span of 13 bases. The CDR3 region has the DNA TGTGCCAGCAGACTCGGGGGCCGGGAGACCCAGTACTTC. The encoded protein is CASRLGGRETQYF.

This clonotype has just a few counts. J is TRBJ2-7 and V is TRBV12-3 or TRBV12-4, with 10 bases matching TRBD1. V was pared by 5 bases and J by 7 bases, with 8 bases of the junction left unmatched. CDR3 size: 14 residues. Here the CDR3 reads CASSPDRGTGEQYF. CDR3 bases: TGTGCCAGCAGTCCGGACAGGGGGACGGGTGAGCAGTACTTC.

This sequence joins TRBV11-2 and TRBJ2-1, with 7 bases that match TRBD1. This CDR3 region has 15 residues. Germline V gene sequence: CDR1 SGHAT, CDR2 FQNNGV. The junction had 12 bases not matched to a gene; V was cut back by 6 bases and J by 7 bases. The DNA for the CDR3 is TGTGCCAGCAGGTCCCGGGACAGAAAAAGGAATGAGCAGTTCTTC. It specifies CASRSRDRKRNEQFF.

The sample holds one count of this clonotype. The chain is built from TRBV6-1 and TRBJ1-2; no firm D call. Germline-derived CDR1 and CDR2 are MNHNS and SASEGT. Trimming cost V 7 bases and J 4 bases, with 13 bases left between them. The CDR3 is 13 amino acids. CDR3: CASTREGFYGYTF. The CDR3 DNA reads as TGTGCCAGCACCCGAGAGGGCTTCTATGGCTACACCTTC.

The chain combines TRBV6-2 or TRBV6-3 with TRBJ1-5; 7 nucleotides align to TRBD1. Germline-derived CDR1 and CDR2 are MNHEY and SVGEGT. V lost 6 bases and J lost 3; bases outside the gene matches: 2. CDR3 length: 13 residues. The CDR3 loop reads CASRQGNNQPQHF. CDR3 in DNA: TGTGCCAGCAGACAGGGGAACAATCAGCCCCAGCATTTT.

This clonotype was observed at least ten times. The V gene is TRBV7-8, the J gene TRBJ2-7; D is ambiguous. The V end was cut by 4 bases, the J end by 7 bases, with 11 bases between. This CDR3 is 12 amino acids long. Germline V gene data show CDR1 as SGHVS and CDR2 as FQNEAQ. In DNA, the CDR3 is TGTGCCAGCAGCTCCTCCCCATGGGAGCAGTACTTC. Protein: CASSSSPWEQYF. The variable domain in full, completed from reference TRBV7-8 and TRBJ2-7, reads GAGVSQSPRYKVAKRGQDVALRCDPISGHVSLFWYQQALGQGPEFLTYFQNEAQLDKSGLPSDRFFAERPEGSVSTLKIQRTQQEDSAVYLCASSSSPWEQYFGPGTRLTVT.

A remark on this clonotype: A much larger clonotype is one base distant, so this may be a read error. Since the CDR3 does not end with the conserved phenylalanine or tryptophan, this likely comes from a read error. The chain joins TRBV2 to TRBJ2-5; 9 bases are shared with TRBD1. The V gene's germline CDR1 is SNHLY and CDR2 FYNNEI. V was clipped by 6 bases and J by 2 bases; unmatched bases: 4. CDR3 size: 14 residues. As DNA, the CDR3 is TGTGCCAGCAGATGGGACAGGGCACAAGAGACCCAGTACCTC. Amino acids: CASRWDRAQETQYL.

The rearrangement joins TRBV6-1 to TRBJ2-3, with TRBD2 identical over 8 bases. The CDR3 is made up of 14 amino acids. V shed 6 bases and J 7 bases; nucleotides not matched to a gene: 9. CDR1 is MNHNS, CDR2 SASEGT, per germline. The DNA of the CDR3 is TGTGCCAGCAGCCCCATACTAGCGGCCCATACGCAGTATTTT. Encoded protein: CASSPILAAHTQYF.

The chain uses TRBV29-1 and TRBJ2-7, with 7 bases matching TRBD1. Germline CDR1 and CDR2: SQVTM and ANQGSEA. V was clipped by 3 bases and J by 2 bases; unmatched bases: 7. This CDR3 has 14 amino acids. CDR3: CSVDIPGQPYEQYF. The CDR3 DNA reads TGCAGCGTTGACATCCCGGGACAGCCCTACGAGCAGTACTTC.

This chain joins TRBV19 and TRBJ1-1, with D possibly matching TRBD1 (5 bases). Germline V gene data show CDR1 as LNHDA and CDR2 as SQIVND (reference sequence). Trimming stripped 7 bases from V and 6 bases from J, with 15 bases between. The CDR3 covers 13 residues. CDR3 sequence: CASKGLENPEAFF. The CDR3, as DNA: TGTGCCAGTAAGGGACTTGAAAACCCTGAAGCTTTCTTT.

This clonotype was observed a few times. The J gene is TRBJ2-1, the V gene TRBV6-2 or TRBV6-3; the match to TRBD1 covers 9 bases. The ends lost 6 bases at V and 2 bases at J; junction bases unmatched: 5. CDR1 and CDR2 from the germline V gene are MNHEY and SVGEGT. The CDR3 sequence is 15 residues long. The CDR3 bases are TGTGCCAGCAGCCTGACAGGGGGAACCTACAATGAGCAGTTCTTC. Translating gives CASSLTGGTYNEQFF.

This clonotype showed up many times. V and J are TRBV2 and TRBJ2-7, with D possibly TRBD2 on 6 matching bases. Germline CDR1 SNHLY, CDR2 FYNNEI. CDR3 length: 14 residues. V was clipped by 2 bases and J by 0 bases, with 8 bases between them. CDR3 sequence: CASSEPGSSYEQYF. The CDR3 region has the DNA TGTGCCAGCAGTGAACCCGGGAGCTCCTACGAGCAGTACTTC.

This sequence joins TRBV5-1 and TRBJ1-2, with D uncertain. The germline gives CDR1 SGHRS, CDR2 YFSETQ. This CDR3 comprises 14 residues. Between the trimmed V and J ends, which lost 3 bases and 2 bases, there was a span of 11 bases. CDR3 sequence: CASSSDPTNYGYTF. The CDR3, as DNA: TGCGCCAGCAGCTCAGACCCGACCAACTATGGCTACACCTTC.

This rearrangement joins TRBV5-5 to TRBJ1-5, with 7 bases lining up with TRBD1. Trimming removed 5 bases from V and 6 bases from J; junction bases left unmatched: 11. This CDR3 has 15 amino acids. The germline V gene encodes CDR1 SGHKS and CDR2 YYEKEE (reference sequence). The CDR3 DNA reads TGTGCCAGCAGAGGGGGGTCAGGGGGAAGTCAGCCCCAGCATTTT. Translating it yields CASRGGSGGSQPQHF.

This chain links TRBV19 with TRBJ2-3; the D is unclear. This CDR3 spans 13 amino acids. CDR1 LNHDA and CDR2 SQIVND come from the germline V gene (reference sequence). V was trimmed by 4 bases and J by 5 bases, leaving 10 bases between them. CDR3 bases: TGTGCCAGTAGTACGGACGATGGAGATACGCAGTATTTT. This gives the protein CASSTDDGDTQYF.

Points on this clonotype: One base away lies a much larger clone, so this may be a sequencing read error. Here the CDR3 DNA reads TGTGCCAGCAGCTCTACCAGGGAGGAGACCCAGTACTTC. This gives the protein CASSSTREETQYF. The rearrangement links TRBV7-2 to TRBJ2-5; either TRBD1 or TRBD2 may fit D (5 bases each). Deletions cut 4 bases from V and 5 bases from J, with 11 bases between. The CDR3 spans 13 residues. Germline lookup yields CDR1 SGHTA and CDR2 FQGNSA.